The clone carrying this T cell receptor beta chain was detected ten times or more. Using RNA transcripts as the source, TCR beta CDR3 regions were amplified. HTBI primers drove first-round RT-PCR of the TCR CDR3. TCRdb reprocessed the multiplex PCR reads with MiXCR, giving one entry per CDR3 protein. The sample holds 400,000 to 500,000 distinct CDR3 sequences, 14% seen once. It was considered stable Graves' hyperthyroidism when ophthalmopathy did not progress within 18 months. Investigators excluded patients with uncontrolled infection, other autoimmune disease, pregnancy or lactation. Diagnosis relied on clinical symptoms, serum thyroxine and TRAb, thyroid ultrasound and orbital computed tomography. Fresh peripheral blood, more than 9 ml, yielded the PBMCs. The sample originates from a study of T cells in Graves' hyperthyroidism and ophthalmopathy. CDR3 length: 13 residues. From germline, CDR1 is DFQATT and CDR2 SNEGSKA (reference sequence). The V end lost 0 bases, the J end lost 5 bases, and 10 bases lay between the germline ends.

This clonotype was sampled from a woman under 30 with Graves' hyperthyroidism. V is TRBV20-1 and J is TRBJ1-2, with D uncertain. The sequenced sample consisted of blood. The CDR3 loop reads CSARDRRTYGYTF. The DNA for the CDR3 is TGCAGTGCTAGAGATCGAAGGACTTATGGCTACACCTTC.